This TCR beta chain was recovered during a study of shared clonotypes between healthy human individuals. Per the germline V gene, CDR1 is KGHSH and CDR2 is LQKENI. Trimming pared 1 base from V and 4 bases from J, leaving 7 bases between. The CDR3 extends over 13 amino acids. The table came from immunoSEQ multiplex PCR; TCRdb's copy has only in-frame clones and leaves some out. The sample comprises some 2 million clones, 95% of which are singletons, and approximately 0.13% rests with the top ten. Sequenced material: naive CD4+ T cells sorted from blood. Subset denoted: CD45RA+ positively selected. The origin of this receptor is a man between 18 and 29 years old in good health. The rearrangement joins TRBV18 to TRBJ2-5, with D unresolved. As DNA, the CDR3 is TGTGCCAGCTCACCACAGGGAATAGAGACCCAGTACTTC. It specifies CASSPQGIETQYF.